This is a list of T cell receptor beta chains from one sample in a study of blood T cell repertoires in COVID-19. Assay: immunoSEQ multiplex PCR; the TCRdb copy retains only in-frame clones and omits some. The sample yields 130,000 or so clones, 86% seen once. The sequenced sample consisted of peripheral blood. These receptors were taken from a woman between 65 and 79 years old with COVID-19, enrolled during active disease. Each CDR3 is given with its conserved first and last residue. A D gene is named only where the DNA matches it firmly. Where a row states a size, it is once, few, many or the class of an expanded clone; other rows omit it.

D gene,V gene,clone size,J gene,CDR3 protein,CDR3 DNA
TRBD1,TRBV2,-,TRBJ1-4,CASSETGFNEKLFF,TGTGCCAGCAGCGAGACAGGGTTTAATGAAAAACTGTTTTTT
-,TRBV5-1,once,TRBJ2-1,CASSRELSGNEQFF,TGCGCCAGCAGTCGGGAATTATCGGGGAATGAGCAGTTCTTC
TRBD1,TRBV7-7,-,TRBJ1-6,CASSPDRGTSPLHF,TGTGCCAGCAGCCCGGACAGGGGTACTTCACCCCTCCACTTT
-,TRBV5-4,-,TRBJ1-6,CASSRSGQTAYNSPLHF,TGTGCCAGCAGCCGGAGCGGACAGACAGCCTATAATTCACCCCTCCACTTT
TRBD1,TRBV29-1,-,TRBJ1-2,CSVDDRGLFFGYTF,TGCAGCGTTGATGACAGGGGGCTTTTTTTTGGCTACACCTTC
TRBD2,TRBV6-5,-,TRBJ2-7,CATAPLAGRDEQYF,TGTGCCACTGCCCCCCTTGCAGGGAGGGACGAGCAGTACTTC
TRBD1,TRBV28,-,TRBJ1-1,CASGVLRGSTEAFF,TGTGCCAGCGGAGTACTCAGGGGGTCCACTGAAGCTTTCTTT
-,TRBV10-3,-,TRBJ1-4,CAISDTGSNEKLFF,TGTGCCATCAGTGATACAGGGTCTAATGAAAAACTGTTTTTT
TRBD1,TRBV5-1,-,TRBJ2-3,CAAAFGTGGQDTQYF,TGCGCCGCAGCGTTTGGGACAGGGGGTCAAGATACGCAGTATTTT
-,TRBV5-3,-,TRBJ2-7,CARIRSRVRKDYEQYF,TGTGCCAGAATCAGGTCGAGAGTTAGAAAGGACTACGAGCAGTACTTC
TRBD1,TRBV10-2,-,TRBJ1-1,CASRDRGQFGVEAFF,TGCGCCAGCAGGGACAGGGGCCAGTTCGGAGTTGAAGCTTTCTTT
-,TRBV5-4,once,TRBJ2-7,CASSTRTGPRYEQYF,TGTGCCAGCAGCACCAGGACTGGACCCAGGTACGAGCAGTACTTC
-,TRBV11-3,-,TRBJ2-3,CASSLDGRGGDDTQYF,TGTGCCAGCAGCTTAGATGGGAGGGGGGGCGATGATACGCAGTATTTT
-,TRBV21-1,-,TRBJ1-3,CASSKGGRRYSGNTIYF,TGTGCCAGCAGCAAAGGGGGCAGACGATACTCTGGAAACACCATATATTTT
-,TRBV21-1,-,TRBJ1-3,CASMGSGGVAGNTIYF,TGTGCCAGCATGGGTTCCGGGGGAGTAGCTGGAAACACCATATATTTT
-,TRBV5-4,-,TRBJ2-5,CASSFGPGDGETQYF,TGTGCCAGCAGCTTCGGGCCCGGGGATGGAGAGACCCAGTACTTC
-,TRBV6-5,-,TRBJ2-4,CAAYSGSAKNIQYF,TGTGCCGCTTACTCGGGGTCAGCCAAAAACATTCAGTACTTC
TRBD1,TRBV27,-,TRBJ2-7,CASSLFGTENYEQYF,TGTGCCAGCAGTTTATTTGGGACAGAGAACTACGAGCAGTACTTC
TRBD1,TRBV6-5,-,TRBJ1-2,CASSRQGFGYTF,TGTGCCAGCAGTAGACAGGGGTTTGGCTACACCTTC
-,TRBV3-1/TRBV3-2,-,TRBJ1-2,CASSQVSRMGYGYTF,TGTGCCAGCAGCCAAGTGTCGCGGATGGGCTATGGCTACACCTTC
-,TRBV11-2,-,TRBJ1-4,CASSTGIANEKLFF,TGTGCCAGCAGTACAGGCATCGCTAATGAAAAACTGTTTTTT
TRBD2,TRBV4-1,-,TRBJ2-4,CASSQEGAGGPSGAKNIQYF,TGCGCCAGCAGCCAAGAAGGAGCGGGGGGGCCGTCCGGAGCCAAAAACATTCAGTACTTC
TRBD1,TRBV7-8,-,TRBJ1-5,CASSLEGQLSNQPQHF,TGTGCCAGCAGCTTAGAGGGACAGTTGAGCAATCAGCCCCAGCATTTT
TRBD1,TRBV19,-,TRBJ1-2,CASSIGQGAYGYTF,TGTGCCAGTAGTATAGGACAGGGAGCCTATGGCTACACCTTC
-,TRBV5-1,-,TRBJ2-7,CASSLGGDSYEQYF,TGCGCCAGCAGCTTAGGCGGGGACTCCTACGAGCAGTACTTC
-,TRBV28,once,TRBJ2-7,CASRQGPRTYEQYF,TGTGCCAGCAGGCAGGGGCCGCGGACCTACGAGCAGTACTTC
TRBD1,TRBV5-4,-,TRBJ2-7,CASSIGQGLLKYF,TGTGCCAGCAGCATAGGACAGGGATTACTCAAGTACTTC
-,TRBV29-1,-,TRBJ1-2,CSVEDRGKRGYGYGYTF,TGCAGCGTTGAAGATCGGGGGAAGAGGGGTTATGGGTATGGCTACACCTTC
-,TRBV2,-,TRBJ1-6,CASIQGYDNSPLHF,TGTGCCAGCATCCAGGGGTATGATAATTCACCCCTCCACTTT
TRBD2,TRBV5-6,-,TRBJ2-3,CASSRTGGSTDTQYF,TGTGCCAGCAGCCGAACGGGAGGGAGCACAGATACGCAGTATTTT
TRBD1,TRBV7-9,-,TRBJ2-5,CASSTQDRGVQETQYF,TGTGCCAGCAGCACCCAGGACAGGGGGGTACAAGAGACCCAGTACTTC
-,TRBV7-5,-,TRBJ1-6,CVRSFPGQGSYNSPLHF,TGTGTCAGAAGCTTCCCGGGACAGGGCTCCTATAATTCACCCCTCCACTTT
TRBD1,TRBV19,-,TRBJ1-5,CASSPGGHLNQPQHF,TGTGCCAGTAGTCCAGGGGGACACTTAAATCAGCCCCAGCATTTT
-,TRBV19,-,TRBJ1-5,CASSRPGAISNQPQHF,TGTGCCAGTTCCCGGCCAGGGGCTATTAGCAATCAGCCCCAGCATTTT
TRBD2,TRBV29-1,-,TRBJ2-2,CSGTTSGGGTGELFF,TGCAGCGGTACCACTAGCGGGGGGGGAACCGGGGAGCTGTTTTTT
TRBD1,TRBV10-3,-,TRBJ1-4,CAISDPLFPGQGNEKLFF,TGTGCCATCAGTGACCCCCTCTTTCCCGGACAGGGTAATGAAAAACTGTTTTTT
-,TRBV6-5,-,TRBJ2-7,CASTGTSNWEQYF,TGTGCCAGCACCGGGACAAGTAATTGGGAGCAGTACTTC
TRBD1,TRBV29-1,-,TRBJ1-4,CSAKTGAELFF,TGCAGCGCAAAAACAGGGGCAGAACTGTTTTTT
-,TRBV4-1,-,TRBJ1-5,CASSQDADYSNQPQHF,TGCGCCAGCAGCCAAGATGCGGACTATAGCAATCAGCCCCAGCATTTT
-,TRBV24-1,-,TRBJ2-5,CATSMREGVQETQYF,TGTGCCACCAGTATGAGAGAAGGGGTCCAAGAGACCCAGTACTTC
TRBD1,TRBV2,-,TRBJ1-2,CASSNRGSGYTF,TGTGCCAGCAGTAACAGGGGATCTGGCTACACCTTC
-,TRBV2,-,TRBJ1-1,CASKEGGTEAFF,TGTGCCAGCAAGGAGGGGGGGACTGAAGCTTTCTTT
-,TRBV12-3/TRBV12-4,-,TRBJ2-5,CASSFLRETQYF,TGTGCCAGCAGTTTCCTACGGGAGACCCAGTACTTC
-,TRBV28,-,TRBJ2-7,CASRVALGGSYEQYF,TGTGCCAGCAGGGTCGCGCTGGGGGGCTCCTACGAGCAGTACTTC
-,TRBV11-1,-,TRBJ2-7,CASSQDTYEQYF,TGTGCCAGCAGCCAAGATACTTACGAGCAGTACTTC
-,TRBV28,few,TRBJ1-5,CASSLFTQGNQPQHF,TGTGCCAGCAGTTTATTCACCCAGGGCAATCAGCCCCAGCATTTT
TRBD2,TRBV9,-,TRBJ2-1,CASSPERLAGANNEQFF,TGTGCCAGCAGCCCCGAGCGACTAGCGGGGGCCAACAATGAGCAGTTCTTC
-,TRBV7-8,-,TRBJ1-2,CASSPVRAVGGYTF,TGTGCCAGCAGCCCGGTCAGGGCGGTTGGTGGCTACACCTTC
TRBD2,TRBV19,-,TRBJ2-5,CASSIGLAGQQETQYF,TGTGCCAGTAGTATTGGACTAGCGGGGCAACAAGAGACCCAGTACTTC
TRBD1,TRBV5-1,-,TRBJ1-4,CASSLAGQGGGEKLFF,TGCGCCAGCAGCTTGGCCGGACAGGGCGGAGGGGAAAAACTGTTTTTT